This T cell receptor (beta chain) is from a study of T-cell reconstitution after alpha-beta-depleted transplantation in children. V lost 5 bases and J lost 6, with 16 bases in between. From germline, CDR1 is DFQATT and CDR2 SNEGSKA (reference sequence). This CDR3 region has 13 residues. TCRbeta library preparation incorporated unique molecular identifiers. TCRdb analysed the PCR reads with MiXCR anew, one entry per CDR3 protein. The sample has a few hundred thousand distinct CDR3 sequences, roughly 22% seen once. The specimen comprised PBMCs from the stem cell graft donor, sampled from the stem cell graft. The rearrangement uses TRBV20-1 and TRBJ1-1; weak D call: TRBD1 (6 bases). The TCR comes from a human donor who donated a stem cell graft to a child with acute myeloid leukemia. CDR3 in DNA: TGCAGTGCTTTACAGGGCCCGCGGCCTGAAGCTTTCTTT. Translated: CSALQGPRPEAFF.